This TCR beta chain was profiled in a study of blood T cell repertoires in COVID-19. In the study overall: Acute and convalescent COVID-19 samples came from the United States, Italy and Spain. PBMCs, B-cell-depleted T cells, or T cells provided the cDNA or gDNA that made up the material.

Study processing details: It was from reference gene primer amplification that nucleated cell counts were estimated. Profiled with immunoSEQ multiplex PCR; TCRdb holds only in-frame clones, not every one. The DNA was the basis for D and trimming; V, J and clone size are from that table. Of fewer than 350,000 clones in the sample, roughly 86% are singletons; the top ten hold about 8.6%. CDR3 length equals 14 residues. CDR1 is GTSNPN and CDR2 is SVGIG in the germline V gene (reference sequence). Trimming removed 1 base from V and 3 bases from J, with 10 bases in between. Sequencing was done on a sample of peripheral blood. The sequence derives from a man between 40 and 49 years old with active or convalescent COVID-19. The V gene is TRBV30, the J gene TRBJ1-5; D ambiguous. The chain's CDR3 is CAWSATADNQPQHF. DNA for the CDR3: TGTGCCTGGAGTGCCACAGCTGACAATCAGCCCCAGCATTTT.